The 20 T cell receptor beta chains reported below all come from one sample, sequenced in a study of blood T cell repertoires in COVID-19. Libraries were prepared by immunoSEQ multiplex PCR; TCRdb keeps only in-frame clonotypes and omits some of them. In the table there are roughly 150,000 clones, 87% of which are singletons. The sample taken for sequencing was PBMCs or T cells enriched from blood (not recorded which). The receptors shown here come from a woman aged 35 to 49 who had been exposed to COVID-19.

The chain has TRBV5-1 and TRBJ2-3; weak D call: TRBD1 (6 bases). The germline V gene has CDR1 SGHRS and CDR2 YFSETQ. V lost 0 bases and J 5 bases, leaving 16 bases between the germline ends. The CDR3 is made up of 16 amino acids. CDR3 amino acids: CASSLGLTAGEDTQYF. DNA of the CDR3: TGCGCCAGCAGCTTGGGACTCACGGCAGGGGAAGATACGCAGTATTTT.

J is TRBJ2-2 and V is TRBV5-4, with TRBD1 identical over 7 bases. The length of the CDR3 is 16 residues. The germline V gene encodes CDR1 SGHNT and CDR2 YYREEE (reference sequence). The junction had 6 bases not matched to a gene; V was cut back by 0 bases and J by 4 bases. CDR3 loop: CASSLGLQGSTGELFF. The CDR3 DNA reads as TGTGCCAGCAGCTTGGGTTTACAGGGGAGCACCGGGGAGCTGTTTTTT.

This chain connects TRBV4-1 to TRBJ1-2, with 9 nucleotides matching TRBD1. V gave up 4 bases and J gave up 4 bases; unmatched junction bases: 7. This CDR3 has 15 amino acids. Germline CDR1 reads MGHRA; CDR2 reads YSYEKL. Written as DNA, the CDR3 is TGCGCCAGCAGCCTTACAGGGGGCGGGTTCTATGGCTACACCTTC. It specifies CASSLTGGGFYGYTF.

The chain joins TRBV18 to TRBJ1-6; no firm D call. Germline values: CDR1 KGHSH, CDR2 LQKENI. The CDR3 extends over 15 amino acids. Trimming took 6 bases from V and 15 from J, leaving 24 bases between them. The CDR3 region has the DNA TGTGCCAGCTCTTTACACCAGGCTGATTTTATGGACCTCCACTTT. Translating it yields CASSLHQADFMDLHF.

On this clone: The identical CDR3 is also encoded by other nucleotide sequences in the sample. The rearrangement joins TRBV3-1 (or the pseudogene TRBV3-2) to TRBJ2-7; D perhaps matches TRBD1 (5 bases). Germline CDR1 and CDR2: LGHDT and YNNKEL (reference sequence). This CDR3 has 12 residues. V was pared by 2 bases and J by 3 bases, with 5 bases between. CDR3 sequence reads: CASSQQGYEQYF. CDR3 nucleotides: TGTGCCAGCAGCCAACAGGGCTACGAGCAGTACTTC.

The chain couples TRBV27 to TRBJ1-2; D call uncertain. The germline V gene encodes CDR1 MNHEY and CDR2 SMNVEV (reference sequence). V was cut by 5 bases and J by 5 bases, with 15 bases left in between. The CDR3 has 14 residues. CDR3 sequence: CASSLKVSGYGYTF. As DNA, the CDR3 is TGTGCCAGCAGTCTAAAGGTTTCGGGATATGGCTACACCTTC.

The J gene is TRBJ2-2, the V gene TRBV21-1; the table's D call, TRBD2, has no DNA check behind it. TRBV21-1 is a listed pseudogene. The CDR3 loop spans 18 amino acids. As DNA, the CDR3 is TGTGCCAGCAGCTCTCGGACTATTATGGGTTCGGGTACCGGGGAGCTGTTTTTT. It specifies CASSSRTIMGSGTGELFF.

The J gene is TRBJ2-5, the V gene TRBV19, with 7 positions matching TRBD2. Germline CDR1 is LNHDA and CDR2 is SQIVND (reference sequence). The CDR3 contains 15 residues. V shed 6 bases, J shed 5 bases, and the junction held 12 bases outside the gene matches. CDR3 sequence (DNA): TGTGCCAGTAGAGGCCCGGCGGGGCGGGGGGAGACCCAGTACTTC. It specifies CASRGPAGRGETQYF.

The V and J genes are TRBV28 and TRBJ1-5; weak D call: TRBD1 (5 bases). The CDR3 is 15 amino acids. Trimming left V 2 bases short and J 3 bases short, with 11 bases between. CDR1 MDHEN and CDR2 SYDVKM come from the germline V gene. The CDR3 DNA sequence: TGTGCCAGCAGTTTAACGTCAGGGTACAATCAGCCCCAGCATTTT. It specifies CASSLTSGYNQPQHF.

The chain joins TRBV5-6 to TRBJ1-2; weak D call: TRBD1 (5 bases). Germline CDR1 is SGHDT and CDR2 is YYEEEE. This CDR3 spans 13 amino acids. The V gene lost 4 bases and the J gene lost 7 bases, with 14 bases spanning the gap. The CDR3 DNA reads TGTGCCAGCAGCGGGGCAGTCTACAGTGGCTACACCTTC. Its translation is CASSGAVYSGYTF.

This rearrangement joins TRBV5-1 to TRBJ1-5; D perhaps matches TRBD1 (6 bases). Deletions cut 0 bases from V and 3 bases from J, with 13 bases between. Germline CDR1 and CDR2: SGHRS and YFSETQ. The CDR3 spans 16 residues. CDR3 sequence reads: CASSLGPGQDNQPQHF. The CDR3 bases are TGCGCCAGCAGCTTGGGTCCGGGACAAGACAATCAGCCCCAGCATTTT.

This rearrangement joins TRBV5-5 to TRBJ2-7, with 8 bases that match TRBD1. CDR1 SGHKS and CDR2 YYEKEE come from the germline V gene (reference sequence). Trimming at V came to 4 bases and at J to 2 bases, leaving 2 bases not matched to a gene. The CDR3 loop spans 13 amino acids. As DNA, the CDR3 is TGTGCCAGCAGCCTACAGGGGGCCTACGAGCAGTACTTC. Its translation is CASSLQGAYEQYF. The full variable domain, rest sourced from reference TRBV5-5 and TRBJ2-7, is DAGVTQSPTHLIKTRGQQVTLRCSPISGHKSVSWYQQVLGQGPQFIFQYYEKEERGRGNFPDRFSARQFPNYSSELNVNALLLGDSALYLCASSLQGAYEQYFGPGTRLTVT.

The genes are TRBV11-2 and TRBJ2-1, with 15 positions matching TRBD2. The CDR3 contains 15 residues. The trim removed 4 bases at V and 14 bases at J, leaving 9 bases unmatched. The germline V gene has CDR1 SGHAT and CDR2 FQNNGV. CDR3 in amino acids: CASSSGLAGGRDEFF. The CDR3 coding sequence is TGTGCCAGCAGCTCGGGACTAGCGGGGGGACGTGATGAGTTCTTC.

This chain connects TRBV9 to TRBJ2-3; TRBD2 aligns across 9 bases. The CDR3 extends over 16 amino acids. Trimming removed 0 bases from V and 3 bases from J; junction bases left unmatched: 5. CDR1 and CDR2 (germline): SGDLS, YYNGEE. CDR3 region: CASSVDGAGGTDTQYF. The CDR3 DNA follows: TGTGCCAGCAGCGTAGACGGAGCGGGGGGAACAGATACGCAGTATTTT.

This clone was observed a single time. V gene TRBV4-1 combines with J gene TRBJ2-5, with 9 bases identical to TRBD2. The CDR3 consists of 17 residues. Per the germline V gene, CDR1 is MGHRA and CDR2 is YSYEKL. The ends lost 8 bases at V and 0 bases at J; junction bases unmatched: 13. The CDR3: CASFGAGGNGYQETQYF. The CDR3 bases are TGCGCCAGCTTCGGAGCGGGGGGAAACGGGTACCAAGAGACCCAGTACTTC.

The CDR3 here is CASSEDRGTGETQYF. In DNA, the CDR3 is TGTGCCAGCAGCGAGGACAGGGGAACAGGGGAGACCCAGTACTTC. The chain employs TRBV5-5 and TRBJ2-5, with TRBD1 matching 9 bases. The CDR3 is 15 amino acids. V lost 4 bases to trimming and J lost 5 bases; unmatched junction nucleotides: 9. Germline V lookup: CDR1 SGHKS, CDR2 YYEKEE (reference sequence).

The V gene is TRBV25-1, the J gene TRBJ2-2, with D uncertain. Germline CDR1 MGHDK, CDR2 SYGVNS. Trimming removed 3 bases from V and 1 base from J, with 9 bases in between. The CDR3 is 15 residues long. This CDR3 reads CASSDTHRNTGELFF. CDR3 in DNA: TGTGCCAGCAGTGATACCCACAGGAACACCGGGGAGCTGTTTTTT. The entire variable domain, with the rest obtained from reference TRBV25-1 and TRBJ2-2, is as follows: EADIYQTPRYLVIGTGKKITLECSQTMGHDKMYWYQQDPGMELHLIHYSYGVNSTEKGDLSSESTVSRIRTEHFPLTLESARPSHTSQYLCASSDTHRNTGELFFGEGSRLTVL.

The rearrangement links TRBV6-5 to TRBJ2-3; 7 nucleotides line up with TRBD1. V lost 2 bases, J lost 4 bases, and 6 bases stayed unmatched. This CDR3 comprises 15 residues. Germline V lookup: CDR1 MNHEY, CDR2 SVGAGI. CDR3 coding DNA: TGTGCCAGCAGTTACCGGGGAAGGGGGCCAGATACGCAGTATTTT. It is translated as CASSYRGRGPDTQYF.

This chain connects TRBV19 to TRBJ2-1, with no clear D. The CDR3 sequence is 13 residues long. V lost 3 bases, J lost 7 bases, and 10 bases lay in between. The germline gives CDR1 LNHDA, CDR2 SQIVND (reference sequence). As DNA, the CDR3 is TGTGCCAGTAGTATGAACCTATTAAATGAGCAGTTCTTC. Translation: CASSMNLLNEQFF.

The V gene is TRBV7-2, the J gene TRBJ2-3; the match to TRBD2 covers 10 bases. V lost 4 bases, J lost 3 bases, and 7 bases stayed unmatched. Germline V gives CDR1 SGHTA, CDR2 FQGNSA. There are 16 residues in the CDR3. CDR3 DNA: TGTGCCAGCAGCTCGCAATTAGCGGGGGGTACAGATACGCAGTATTTT. Its protein product is CASSSQLAGGTDTQYF.